The present T cell receptor (beta chain) was sequenced within a study of T-cell memory formation after mild COVID-19. Background on the study: Each donor largely had its own TCR clusters. The study, taken as a whole, reports: Second-wave clones peaking on day 37 lacked confirmed SARS-CoV-2 specificity. The main location of contracting CD4+ clones was CM and EM, and that of contracting CD8+ clones was EMRA.

Concerning this clonotype itself: The antigen remains undetermined.

One entry per CDR3 protein results from TCRdb running MiXCR on the 5' RACE reads. The sample yields 180,000 or so distinct CDR3 sequences, roughly 12% seen once. The length of the CDR3 is 13 residues. CDR1 and CDR2 from the germline V gene are SGDLS and YYNGEE. Trimming removed 0 bases from V and 5 bases from J, with 7 bases in between. The chain has TRBV9 and TRBJ2-3, with no clear D. The sample consisted of PBMCs or a T cell subset sorted from them (not recorded which). This receptor was taken from a man between 18 and 35 years old who had mild COVID-19 (a few samples of this study predate the infection). Cell type and time point are not known. The CDR3 sequence: CASSVGVVDTQYF. DNA for the CDR3: TGTGCCAGCAGCGTAGGGGTCGTAGATACGCAGTATTTT.